This T cell receptor beta chain came from a study of regulatory T cells in long-lasting Graves disease. This clonotype has at least ten counts. CDR3 size: 12 residues. The germline CDR1 and CDR2 sequences are SGHRS and YFSETQ. V shed 4 bases and J 9 bases; nucleotides not matched to a gene: 3. Both iRepertoire HTBI primers and Arm-PCR of CDR3 regions were used to build the TCR beta libraries. TCRdb re-analysed the multiplex PCR reads in MiXCR, keeping a single row per CDR3 protein. The table records more than 450,000 distinct CDR3 sequences, about 17% of them present only once. The sample's time point: newly diagnosed GD, antithyroid drugs for less than 3 months. PBMC RNA was the source of the TCR library. Another study also made use of these data, one on T cells in Graves' hyperthyroidism and ophthalmopathy. As that study records: The HTBI primer set served for first-round RT-PCR of the TCR CDR3. Ophthalmopathy, as predicted by the model, came a median approximately 5.9 months after the prediction.

V usage is TRBV5-1 and J usage is TRBJ1-3; 8 positions agree with TRBD1. The source was peripheral blood mononuclear cells (PBMCs), collected at new diagnosis, from a patient treated with antithyroid drugs. This TCR came from a man in his forties with Graves disease. As DNA, the CDR3 is TGCGCCAGCAGCGACAGGGGACCCACCATATATTTT. Protein product: CASSDRGPTIYF.